The present T cell receptor (beta chain) was sequenced within a study of blood T cell repertoires in COVID-19. The overall study: The United States, Italy and Spain were the sources of the acute and convalescent COVID-19 samples.

Enrolled through a virtual design, the participants were between roughly 18 and 90 years of age and came from some 26 US areas. People in the exposed group encountered a COVID-19 case within 2 weeks before entering the study. TCRdb's copy holds only in-frame clones and misses some; the assay was immunoSEQ multiplex PCR. The sample includes some 240,000 clones, roughly 85% of them seen just once. The CDR3 has 13 amino acids. The V end lost 7 bases, the J end lost 5 bases, and 12 bases lay between the germline ends. The chain carries TRBV12-3 or TRBV12-4 and TRBJ1-5, with D perhaps matching TRBD1 (6 bases). Sequenced sample: PBMCs or T cells enriched from blood (not recorded which). This TCR was sampled from a woman between 45 and 60 years old who had been exposed to COVID-19. CDR3 nucleotide sequence: TGTGCCAGCATGACAGGACCGGATCAGCCCCAGCATTTT. It yields the protein CASMTGPDQPQHF.